This T cell receptor beta chain emerged from a study of blood T cell repertoires in COVID-19. Study background: The analysed material was cDNA or gDNA that came from T cells, B-cell-depleted T cells, or PBMCs.

Germline V gene data show CDR1 as MNHNS and CDR2 as SASEGT. CDR3 size: 12 residues. V was pared by 3 bases and J by 5 bases, with 7 bases between. The assay was immunoSEQ multiplex PCR, and TCRdb's table has in-frame clones only and misses some. The sample comprises fewer than 300,000 clones, roughly 80% of which are singletons, and around a tenth rests with the top ten. This chain joins TRBV6-1 and TRBJ1-2; D remains unclear. Sequenced: peripheral blood. This receptor was taken from a woman in her forties or fifties who had recovered from COVID-19. This chain's CDR3 is CASSDPSYGYTF. CDR3 nucleotides: TGTGCCAGCAGTGATCCCTCTTATGGCTACACCTTC.